These T cell receptor beta chains were read from a single sample in a study of shared clonotypes between healthy human individuals. Assay: immunoSEQ multiplex PCR; the TCRdb copy retains only in-frame clones and omits some. The sample carries some 2.4 million clones, more than 85% recorded once. The specimen was naive CD4+ T cells from PBMCs. Receptors were obtained from a man between 18 and 35 years old in good health. Some clones in this sample may be carry-over from other donors' samples. Both conserved end residues are part of each CDR3. A D gene is named only where the DNA matches it firmly. Expanded clones are given a class, and other clones once, few, many or no size at all.

TRBV28,.,.,TRBJ2-3,CASSTAWVISTDTQYF,TGTGCCAGCAGTACAGCGTGGGTAATTAGCACAGATACGCAGTATTTT
TRBV10-3,.,.,TRBJ2-7,CAISEMAYEQYF,TGTGCCATCAGTGAGATGGCCTACGAGCAGTACTTC
TRBV29-1,.,TRBD1,TRBJ2-5,CSVSTGTVQETQYF,TGCAGCGTCAGCACCGGGACAGTTCAAGAGACCCAGTACTTC
TRBV2,.,TRBD1,TRBJ2-6,CASRLGQGLPGANVLTF,TGTGCCAGCAGATTGGGACAGGGCCTCCCCGGGGCCAACGTCCTGACTTTC
TRBV10-2,.,TRBD2,TRBJ2-1,CASSATSGINNEQFF,TGCGCCAGCAGTGCCACTAGCGGGATCAACAATGAGCAGTTCTTC
TRBV6-6,.,.,TRBJ2-7,CASSYARGAPYEQYF,TGTGCCAGCAGTTACGCCCGGGGGGCCCCCTACGAGCAGTACTTC
TRBV10-2,once,.,TRBJ2-2,CASSEPVTGPGELFF,TGCGCCAGCAGTGAGCCTGTGACAGGTCCGGGGGAGCTGTTTTTT
TRBV4-3,once,.,TRBJ1-1,CASSQGGRDTEAFF,TGCGCCAGCAGCCAAGGGGGGAGGGACACTGAAGCTTTCTTT
TRBV6-6,.,.,TRBJ1-3,CASSYFQDSGNTIYF,TGTGCCAGCAGTTACTTTCAGGACTCTGGAAACACCATATATTTT
TRBV7-9,.,.,TRBJ1-4,CASSLAGQPNEKLFF,TGTGCCAGCAGCTTAGCGGGGCAGCCTAATGAAAAACTGTTTTTT
TRBV19,.,.,TRBJ2-1,CASSQRLVLYNEQFF,TGTGCCAGTAGTCAAAGACTGGTACTATACAATGAGCAGTTCTTC
TRBV30,.,.,TRBJ1-4,CAWISSGLPYEKLFF,TGTGCCTGGATTTCGTCGGGACTCCCGTATGAAAAACTGTTTTTT
TRBV27,.,.,TRBJ1-1,CASSFIRTTEAFF,TGTGCCAGCAGTTTTATAAGGACCACTGAAGCTTTCTTT
TRBV29-1,.,.,TRBJ1-2,CSAGGNNYGYTF,TGCAGCGCCGGGGGAAACAACTATGGCTACACCTTC
TRBV27,once,.,TRBJ2-5,CASSSLGLVGTQYF,TGTGCCAGCAGTTCCCTCGGGTTAGTAGGGACCCAGTACTTC
TRBV28,.,TRBD1,TRBJ1-5,CASSHRGYQPQHF,TGTGCCAGCAGTCACAGGGGATATCAGCCCCAGCATTTT
TRBV9,.,TRBD1,TRBJ2-5,CASSVGQGEETQYF,TGTGCCAGCAGCGTCGGACAGGGGGAAGAGACCCAGTACTTC
TRBV6-5,few,.,TRBJ2-1,CASSASNEQFF,TGTGCCAGCAGTGCTAGCAATGAGCAGTTCTTC
TRBV29-1,.,TRBD2,TRBJ2-5,CSVEAGKGTSWETQYF,TGCAGCGTTGAAGCGGGGAAGGGGACTAGCTGGGAGACCCAGTACTTC
TRBV28,once,TRBD1,TRBJ1-2,CASSLRTGGYTF,TGTGCCAGCAGTTTGAGGACAGGTGGCTACACCTTC
TRBV28,.,.,TRBJ2-6,CASSLYRLSGANVLTF,TGTGCCAGCAGTTTATACCGCCTATCTGGGGCCAACGTCCTGACTTTC
TRBV6-1,once,.,TRBJ1-1,CASSLHTDLDTEAFF,TGTGCCAGCAGTCTACACACAGATTTGGACACTGAAGCTTTCTTT
TRBV16,few,.,TRBJ1-5,CASSQSQGSNQPQHF,TGTGCCAGCAGCCAATCTCAGGGCAGCAATCAGCCCCAGCATTTT
TRBV5-4,.,.,TRBJ2-7,CASSLYSSDYEQYF,TGTGCCAGCAGCTTGTACTCAAGCGACTACGAGCAGTACTTC
TRBV27,.,TRBD2,TRBJ2-7,CASSSREGHEQYF,TGTGCCAGCAGTAGCAGGGAGGGGCACGAGCAGTACTTC
TRBV28,.,.,TRBJ2-2,CASSPLGGPTGELFF,TGTGCCAGCAGTCCCCTGGGGGGGCCCACCGGGGAGCTGTTTTTT
TRBV5-1,.,TRBD2,TRBJ2-1,CASSYSGRSSYNEQFF,TGCGCCAGCAGCTATAGCGGGAGGAGCTCCTACAATGAGCAGTTCTTC
TRBV18,.,TRBD1,TRBJ1-1,CASSRQGATSEAFF,TGTGCCAGCTCGCGACAGGGGGCGACTTCTGAAGCTTTCTTT
TRBV5-1,.,TRBD1,TRBJ2-7,CASTMTGGAWEQYF,TGCGCCAGCACCATGACAGGGGGAGCGTGGGAGCAGTACTTC
TRBV2,.,.,TRBJ2-7,CASLQRAIRSYEQYF,TGTGCCAGCCTTCAACGGGCCATCCGCTCCTACGAGCAGTACTTC
TRBV7-3,once,.,TRBJ2-7,CASSLLGDVHEQYF,TGTGCCAGCAGCTTACTGGGAGATGTACACGAGCAGTACTTC
TRBV11-3,.,.,TRBJ2-3,CASSPGLTNTDTQYF,TGTGCCAGCAGCCCGGGACTTACGAACACAGATACGCAGTATTTT
TRBV27,.,TRBD1,TRBJ2-2,CASSLRHQQGALGIGELFF,TGTGCCAGCAGTTTACGACACCAACAGGGGGCGCTTGGTATCGGGGAGCTGTTTTTT
TRBV30,.,TRBD1,TRBJ2-1,CASLGTGDPEQFF,TGTGCCTCCCTGGGGACAGGGGATCCTGAGCAGTTCTTC
TRBV10-3,.,.,TRBJ2-7,CAIRERVASPYEQYF,TGTGCCATCCGGGAGCGCGTAGCGAGCCCCTACGAGCAGTACTTC
TRBV2,.,.,TRBJ1-1,CASIWSPTVLTEAFF,TGTGCCAGCATCTGGTCCCCAACAGTGTTGACTGAAGCTTTCTTT
TRBV28,.,TRBD1,TRBJ1-5,CASSPDLGQGIQPQHF,TGTGCCAGCAGTCCGGACCTTGGACAGGGGATTCAGCCCCAGCATTTT
TRBV1,.,.,TRBJ2-7,CTSSPPTLAGGCHVYEQYF,TGCACCAGCAGCCCCCCCACATTAGCGGGAGGGTGTCATGTCTACGAGCAGTACTTC
TRBV5-4,.,.,TRBJ2-1,CASSLAAGRINEQFF,TGTGCCAGCAGCTTGGCTGCCGGCCGCATCAATGAGCAGTTCTTC
TRBV2,.,TRBD1,TRBJ1-6,CASSGQGSSPLHF,TGTGCCAGCAGCGGACAGGGATCCTCACCCCTCCACTTT
TRBV4-3,.,.,TRBJ2-3,CASSQDIRTDTQYF,TGCGCCAGCAGCCAAGACATCCGCACAGATACGCAGTATTTT
TRBV5-4,.,TRBD2,TRBJ2-2,CASSSGGATGELFF,TGTGCCAGCAGCTCCGGGGGGGCCACCGGGGAGCTGTTTTTT
TRBV18,.,TRBD1,TRBJ1-4,CASSPRGTGVAATNEKLFF,TGTGCCAGCTCACCACGTGGGACAGGGGTCGCGGCAACTAATGAAAAACTGTTTTTT